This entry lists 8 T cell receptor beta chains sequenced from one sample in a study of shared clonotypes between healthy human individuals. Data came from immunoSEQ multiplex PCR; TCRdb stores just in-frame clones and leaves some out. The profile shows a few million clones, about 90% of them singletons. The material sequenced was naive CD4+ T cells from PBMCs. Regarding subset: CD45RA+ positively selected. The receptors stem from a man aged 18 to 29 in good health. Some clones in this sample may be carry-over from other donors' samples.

CDR3 DNA sequence: TGTGCCAGCAGCTTTCGGGTCGCGGGAGGAGATACGCAGTATTTT. The encoded protein is CASSFRVAGGDTQYF. The gene calls are TRBV5-4 and TRBJ2-3; 8 nucleotides line up with TRBD2. Germline trimming cut 2 bases from V and 5 bases from J; bases unmatched to any gene: 7. This CDR3 has 15 amino acids. Germline V gene lookup returns CDR1 SGHNT and CDR2 YYREEE (reference sequence). The full variable domain, its missing parts supplied by reference TRBV5-4 and TRBJ2-3, is ETGVTQSPTHLIKTRGQQVTLRCSSQSGHNTVSWYQQALGQGPQFIFQYYREEENGRGNFPPRFSGLQFPNYSSELNVNALELDDSALYLCASSFRVAGGDTQYFGPGTRLTVL.

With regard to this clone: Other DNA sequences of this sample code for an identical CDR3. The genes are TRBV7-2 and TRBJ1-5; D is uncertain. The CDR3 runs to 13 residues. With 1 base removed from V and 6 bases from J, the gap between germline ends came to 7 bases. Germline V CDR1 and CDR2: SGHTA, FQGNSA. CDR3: CASSLVGSQPQHF. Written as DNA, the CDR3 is TGTGCCAGCAGCTTAGTTGGGAGTCAGCCCCAGCATTTT. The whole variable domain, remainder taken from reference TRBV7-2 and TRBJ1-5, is GAGVSQSPSNKVTEKGKDVELRCDPISGHTALYWYRQSLGQGLEFLIYFQGNSAPDKSGLPSDRFSAERTGGSVSTLTIQRTQQEDSAVYLCASSLVGSQPQHFGDGTRLSIL.

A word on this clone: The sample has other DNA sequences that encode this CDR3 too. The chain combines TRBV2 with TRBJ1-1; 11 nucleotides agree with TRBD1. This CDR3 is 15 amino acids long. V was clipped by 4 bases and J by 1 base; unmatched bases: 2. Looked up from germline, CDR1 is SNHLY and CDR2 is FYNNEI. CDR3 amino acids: CASSGTGGANTEAFF. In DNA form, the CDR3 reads TGTGCCAGCAGTGGGACAGGGGGCGCGAACACTGAAGCTTTCTTT.

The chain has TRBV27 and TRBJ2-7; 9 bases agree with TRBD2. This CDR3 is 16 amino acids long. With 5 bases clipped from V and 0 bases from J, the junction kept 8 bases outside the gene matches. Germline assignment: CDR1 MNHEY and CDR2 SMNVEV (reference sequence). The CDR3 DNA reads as TGTGCCAGCAGTATCATAGCGGGAGTGGGCTCCTACGAGCAGTACTTC. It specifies CASSIIAGVGSYEQYF.

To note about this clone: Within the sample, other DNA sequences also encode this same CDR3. The CDR3, as DNA: TGTGCCAGCAGCTTGGCAGCCAACACTGAAGCTTTCTTT. It codes for CASSLAANTEAFF. The chain recombines TRBV5-6 with TRBJ1-1; D gene uncertain. Trimming cost V 0 bases and J 2 bases, with 5 bases left between them. The CDR3 spans 13 residues. Germline V lookup: CDR1 SGHDT, CDR2 YYEEEE.

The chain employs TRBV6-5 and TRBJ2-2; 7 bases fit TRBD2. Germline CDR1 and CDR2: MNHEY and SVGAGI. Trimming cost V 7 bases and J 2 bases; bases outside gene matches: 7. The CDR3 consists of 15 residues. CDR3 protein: CASTGGPVNTGELFF. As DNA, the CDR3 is TGTGCCAGCACGGGGGGACCAGTAAACACCGGGGAGCTGTTTTTT.

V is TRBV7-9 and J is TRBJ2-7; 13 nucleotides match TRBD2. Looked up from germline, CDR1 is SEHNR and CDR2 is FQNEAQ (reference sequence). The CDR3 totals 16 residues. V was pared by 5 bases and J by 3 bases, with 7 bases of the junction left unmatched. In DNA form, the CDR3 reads TGTGCCAGCAGCCCCCTGACTAGCGGGGGGAACTACGAGCAGTACTTC. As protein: CASSPLTSGGNYEQYF.

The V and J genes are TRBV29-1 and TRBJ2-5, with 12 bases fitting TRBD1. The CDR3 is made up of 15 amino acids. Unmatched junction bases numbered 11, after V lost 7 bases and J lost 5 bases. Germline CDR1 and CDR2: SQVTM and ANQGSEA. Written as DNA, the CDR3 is TGCAGCGCTGCTTATGGGACAGGGGGCCTGGAGACCCAGTACTTC. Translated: CSAAYGTGGLETQYF.